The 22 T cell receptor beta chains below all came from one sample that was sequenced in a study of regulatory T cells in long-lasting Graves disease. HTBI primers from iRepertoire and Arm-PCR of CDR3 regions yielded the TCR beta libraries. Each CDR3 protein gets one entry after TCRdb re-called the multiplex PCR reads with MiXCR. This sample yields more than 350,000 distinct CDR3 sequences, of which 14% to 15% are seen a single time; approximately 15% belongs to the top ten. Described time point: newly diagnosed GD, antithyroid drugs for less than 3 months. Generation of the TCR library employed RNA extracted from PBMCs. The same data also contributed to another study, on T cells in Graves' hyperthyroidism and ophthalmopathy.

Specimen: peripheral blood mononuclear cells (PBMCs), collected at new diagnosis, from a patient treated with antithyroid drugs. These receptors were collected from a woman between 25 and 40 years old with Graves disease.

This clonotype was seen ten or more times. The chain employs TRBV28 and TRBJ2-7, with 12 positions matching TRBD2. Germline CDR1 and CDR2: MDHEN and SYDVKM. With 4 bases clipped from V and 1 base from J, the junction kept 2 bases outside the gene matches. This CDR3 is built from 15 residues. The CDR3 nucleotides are TGTGCCAGCAGTTCGACTAGCGGGAGATCCTACGAGCAGTACTTC. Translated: CASSSTSGRSYEQYF.

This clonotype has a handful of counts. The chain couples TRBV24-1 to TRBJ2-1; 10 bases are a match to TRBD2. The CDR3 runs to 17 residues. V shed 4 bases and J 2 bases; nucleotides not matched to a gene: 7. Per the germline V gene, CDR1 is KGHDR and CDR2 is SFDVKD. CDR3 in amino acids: CATSDLTSGEPYNEQFF. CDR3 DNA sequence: TGTGCCACCAGTGACCTTACTAGCGGGGAACCCTACAATGAGCAGTTCTTC.

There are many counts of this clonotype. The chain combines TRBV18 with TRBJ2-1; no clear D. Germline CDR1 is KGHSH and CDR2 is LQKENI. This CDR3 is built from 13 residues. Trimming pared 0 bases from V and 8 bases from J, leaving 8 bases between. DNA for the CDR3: TGTGCCAGCTCACCACCCTCCACGGATGAGCAGTTCTTC. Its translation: CASSPPSTDEQFF.

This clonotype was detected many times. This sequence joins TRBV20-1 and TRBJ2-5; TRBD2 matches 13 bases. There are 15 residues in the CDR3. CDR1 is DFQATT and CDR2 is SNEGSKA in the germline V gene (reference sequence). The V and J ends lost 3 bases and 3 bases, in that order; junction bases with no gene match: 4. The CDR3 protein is CSARGTSGNKETQYF. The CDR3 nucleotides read TGCAGTGCTAGGGGGACTAGCGGGAACAAAGAGACCCAGTACTTC.

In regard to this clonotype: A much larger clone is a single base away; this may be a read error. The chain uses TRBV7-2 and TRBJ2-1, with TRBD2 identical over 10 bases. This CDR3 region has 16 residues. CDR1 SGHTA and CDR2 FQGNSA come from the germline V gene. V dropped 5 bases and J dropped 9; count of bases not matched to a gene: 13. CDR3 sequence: CASSHNRLAGVVEQFF. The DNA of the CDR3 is TGTGCCAGCAGCCATAATAGGCTAGCGGGAGTTGTTGAGCAGTTCTTC.

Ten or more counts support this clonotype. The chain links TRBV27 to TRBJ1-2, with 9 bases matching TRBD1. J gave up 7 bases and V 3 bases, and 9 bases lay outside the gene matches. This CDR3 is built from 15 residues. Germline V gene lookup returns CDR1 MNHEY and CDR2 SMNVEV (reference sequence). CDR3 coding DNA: TGTGCCAGCAGTTTTACCGGGACAGGGTCACTTGGCTACACCTTC. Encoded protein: CASSFTGTGSLGYTF.

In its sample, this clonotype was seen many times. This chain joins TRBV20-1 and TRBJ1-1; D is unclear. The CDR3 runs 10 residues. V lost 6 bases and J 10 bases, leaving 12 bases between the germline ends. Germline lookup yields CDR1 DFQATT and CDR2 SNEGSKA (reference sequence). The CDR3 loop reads CSAPDLGAFF. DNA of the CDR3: TGCAGTGCCCCGGATCTAGGAGCTTTCTTT.

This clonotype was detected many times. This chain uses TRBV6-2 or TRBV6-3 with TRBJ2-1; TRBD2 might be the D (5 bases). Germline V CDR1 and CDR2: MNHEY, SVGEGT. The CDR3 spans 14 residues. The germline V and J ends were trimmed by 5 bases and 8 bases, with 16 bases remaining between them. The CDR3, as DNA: TGTGCCAGCAGTGTTCGCGGGCACCGAGATGAGCAGTTCTTC. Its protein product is CASSVRGHRDEQFF.

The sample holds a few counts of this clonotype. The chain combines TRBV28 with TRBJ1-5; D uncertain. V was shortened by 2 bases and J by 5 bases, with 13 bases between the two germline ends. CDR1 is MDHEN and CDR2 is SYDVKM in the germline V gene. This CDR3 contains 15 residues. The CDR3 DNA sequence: TGTGCCAGCAGTTTAGATACGAAAGAGTATCAGCCCCAGCATTTT. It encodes CASSLDTKEYQPQHF.

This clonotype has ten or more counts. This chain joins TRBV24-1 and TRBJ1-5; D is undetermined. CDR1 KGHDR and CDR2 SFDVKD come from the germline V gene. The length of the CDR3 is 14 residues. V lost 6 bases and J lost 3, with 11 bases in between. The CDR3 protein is CATSNPGDNQPQHF. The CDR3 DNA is TGTGCCACCAGTAATCCTGGGGACAATCAGCCCCAGCATTTT.

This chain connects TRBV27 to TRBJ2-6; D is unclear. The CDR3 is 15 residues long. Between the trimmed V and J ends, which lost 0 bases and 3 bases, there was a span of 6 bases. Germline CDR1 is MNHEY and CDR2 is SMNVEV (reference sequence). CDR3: CASSLSGFGANVLTF. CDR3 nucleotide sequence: TGTGCCAGCAGTTTATCGGGGTTTGGGGCCAACGTCCTGACTTTC.

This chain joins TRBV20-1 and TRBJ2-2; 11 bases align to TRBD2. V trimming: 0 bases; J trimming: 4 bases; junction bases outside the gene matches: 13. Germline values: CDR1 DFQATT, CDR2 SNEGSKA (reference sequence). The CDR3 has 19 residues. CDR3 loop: CSAREMGRELAGVTGELFF. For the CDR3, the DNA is TGCAGTGCTAGAGAGATGGGGAGGGAACTAGCGGGAGTCACCGGGGAGCTGTTTTTT.

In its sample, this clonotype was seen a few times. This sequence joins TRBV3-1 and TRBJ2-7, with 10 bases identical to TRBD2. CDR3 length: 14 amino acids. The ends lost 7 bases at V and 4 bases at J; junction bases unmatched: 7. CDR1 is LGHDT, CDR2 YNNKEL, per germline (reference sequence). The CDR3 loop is CASTRASGRYEQYF. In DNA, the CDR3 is TGTGCCAGCACCCGCGCTAGCGGGAGATACGAGCAGTACTTC.

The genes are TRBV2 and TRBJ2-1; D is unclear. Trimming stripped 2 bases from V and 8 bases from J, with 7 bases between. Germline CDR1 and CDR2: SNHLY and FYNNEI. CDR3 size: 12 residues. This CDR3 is CASSESADEQFF. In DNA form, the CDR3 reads TGTGCCAGCAGTGAAAGCGCTGATGAGCAGTTCTTC.

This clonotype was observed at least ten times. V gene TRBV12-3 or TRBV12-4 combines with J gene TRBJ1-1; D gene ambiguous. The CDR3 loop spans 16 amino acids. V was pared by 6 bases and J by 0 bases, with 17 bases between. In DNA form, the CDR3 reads TGTGCCAGCAGCCGTACCCTTGGGAAAATGAACACTGAAGCTTTCTTT. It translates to CASSRTLGKMNTEAFF.

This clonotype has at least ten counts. This CDR3 is CAWSEVPDTQYF. CDR3 sequence (DNA): TGTGCCTGGTCCGAAGTCCCAGATACGCAGTATTTT. The chain recombines TRBV30 with TRBJ2-3, with D hard to call. Trimming left V 5 bases short and J 4 bases short, with 10 bases between. This CDR3 comprises 12 residues. CDR1 and CDR2 from the germline V gene are GTSNPN and SVGIG (reference sequence).

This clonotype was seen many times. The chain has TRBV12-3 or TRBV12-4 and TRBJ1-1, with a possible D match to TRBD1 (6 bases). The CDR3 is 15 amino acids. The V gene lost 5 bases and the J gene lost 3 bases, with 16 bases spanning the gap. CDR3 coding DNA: TGTGCCAGCAGTCTGGGCGACAGGTCCCACACTGAAGCTTTCTTT. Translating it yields CASSLGDRSHTEAFF.

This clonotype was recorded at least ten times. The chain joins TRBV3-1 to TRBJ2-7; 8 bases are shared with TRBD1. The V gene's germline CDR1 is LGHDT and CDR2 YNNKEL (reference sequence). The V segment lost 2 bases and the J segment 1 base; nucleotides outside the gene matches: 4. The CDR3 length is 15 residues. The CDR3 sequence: CASSQQDRASYEQYF. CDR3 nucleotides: TGTGCCAGCAGCCAACAGGACAGGGCATCCTACGAGCAGTACTTC.

The CDR3 here is CASSPASSTYEQYF. The CDR3 bases are TGTGCCAGCTCACCAGCCAGCAGCACCTACGAGCAGTACTTC. The rearrangement links TRBV18 to TRBJ2-7; D ambiguous. CDR3 length: 14 residues. The germline V and J ends were trimmed by 2 bases and 2 bases, with 10 bases remaining between them. Germline V gene sequence: CDR1 KGHSH, CDR2 LQKENI.

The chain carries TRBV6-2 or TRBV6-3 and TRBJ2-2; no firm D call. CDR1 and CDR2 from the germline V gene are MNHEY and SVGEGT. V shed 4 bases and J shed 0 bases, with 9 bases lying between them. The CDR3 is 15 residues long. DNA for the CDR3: TGTGCCAGCAGTTTGGGTAGCACGAACACCGGGGAGCTGTTTTTT. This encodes CASSLGSTNTGELFF.

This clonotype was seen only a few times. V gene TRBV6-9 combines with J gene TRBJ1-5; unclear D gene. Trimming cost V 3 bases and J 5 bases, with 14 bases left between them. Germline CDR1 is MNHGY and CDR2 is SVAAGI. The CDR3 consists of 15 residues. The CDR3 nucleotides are TGTGCCAGCAGTTACCGCCCGCTGCCCCATCAGCCCCAGCATTTT. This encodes CASSYRPLPHQPQHF.

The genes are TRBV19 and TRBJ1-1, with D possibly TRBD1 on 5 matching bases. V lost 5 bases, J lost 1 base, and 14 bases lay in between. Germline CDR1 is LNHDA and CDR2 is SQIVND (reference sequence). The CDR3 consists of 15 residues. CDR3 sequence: CASSRGNRRNTEAFF. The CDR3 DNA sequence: TGTGCCAGTAGTCGGGGAAACAGGAGGAACACTGAAGCTTTCTTT.